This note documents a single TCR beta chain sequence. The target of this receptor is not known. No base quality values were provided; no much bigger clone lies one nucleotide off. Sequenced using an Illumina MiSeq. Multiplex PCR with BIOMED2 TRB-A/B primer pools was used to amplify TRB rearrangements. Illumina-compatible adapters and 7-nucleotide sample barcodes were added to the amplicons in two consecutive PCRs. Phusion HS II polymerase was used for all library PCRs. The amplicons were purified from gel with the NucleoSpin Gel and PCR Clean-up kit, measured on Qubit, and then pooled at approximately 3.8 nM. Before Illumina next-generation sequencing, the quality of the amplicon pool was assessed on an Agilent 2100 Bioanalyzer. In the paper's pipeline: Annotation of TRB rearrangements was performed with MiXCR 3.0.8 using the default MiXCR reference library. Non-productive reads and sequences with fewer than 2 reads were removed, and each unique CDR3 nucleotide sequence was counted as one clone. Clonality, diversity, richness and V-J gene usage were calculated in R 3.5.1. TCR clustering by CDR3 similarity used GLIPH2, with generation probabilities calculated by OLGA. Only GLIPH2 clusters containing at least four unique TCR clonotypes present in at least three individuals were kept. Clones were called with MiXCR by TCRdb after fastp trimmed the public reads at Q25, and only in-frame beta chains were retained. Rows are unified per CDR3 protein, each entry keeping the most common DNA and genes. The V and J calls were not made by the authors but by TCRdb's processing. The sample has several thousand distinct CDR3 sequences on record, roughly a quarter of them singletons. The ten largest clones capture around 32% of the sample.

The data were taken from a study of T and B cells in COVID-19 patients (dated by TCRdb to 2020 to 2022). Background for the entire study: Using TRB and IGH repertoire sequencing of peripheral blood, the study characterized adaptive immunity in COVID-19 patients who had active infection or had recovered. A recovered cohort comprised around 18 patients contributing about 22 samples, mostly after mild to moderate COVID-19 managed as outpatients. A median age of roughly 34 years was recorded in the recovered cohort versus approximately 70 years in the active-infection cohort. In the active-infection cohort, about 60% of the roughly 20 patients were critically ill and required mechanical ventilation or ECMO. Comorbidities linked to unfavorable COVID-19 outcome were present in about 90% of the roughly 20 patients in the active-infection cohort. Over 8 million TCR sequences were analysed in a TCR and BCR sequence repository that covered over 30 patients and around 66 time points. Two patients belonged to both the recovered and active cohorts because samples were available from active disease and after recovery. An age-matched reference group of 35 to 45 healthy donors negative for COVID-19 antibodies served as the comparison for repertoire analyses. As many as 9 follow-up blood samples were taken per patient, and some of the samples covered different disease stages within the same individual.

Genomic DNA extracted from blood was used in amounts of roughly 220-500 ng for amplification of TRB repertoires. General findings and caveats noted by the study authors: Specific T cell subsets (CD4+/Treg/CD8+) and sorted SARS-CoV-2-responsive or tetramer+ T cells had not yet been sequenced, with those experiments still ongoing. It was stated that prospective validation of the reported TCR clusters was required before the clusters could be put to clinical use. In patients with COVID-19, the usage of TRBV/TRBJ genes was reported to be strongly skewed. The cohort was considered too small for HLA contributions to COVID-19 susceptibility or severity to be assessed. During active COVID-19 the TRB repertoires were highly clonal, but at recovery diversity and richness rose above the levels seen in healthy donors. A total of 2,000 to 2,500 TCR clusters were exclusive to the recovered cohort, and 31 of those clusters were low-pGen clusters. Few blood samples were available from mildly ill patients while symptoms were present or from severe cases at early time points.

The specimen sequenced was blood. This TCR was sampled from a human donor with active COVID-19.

The base sequence is TGTGCCAGCAGTTGGCAGGAGGGCTCCTACGAGCAGTACTTC. Its protein is CASSWQEGSYEQYF. Recombination joined TRBV6-2 or TRBV6-3 with TRBJ2-7, and perhaps TRBD2 as D gene, on 6 matching bases. The germline V gene gives CDR1 as MNHEY and CDR2 as SVGEGT. The junction carries 10 bases between V and J, which are trimmed by 4 bases and 0 bases respectively. The CDR3 numbers 14 residues from cysteine through phenylalanine. The kept DNA is CDR3 alone, 42 bases in frame from the first base.